This T cell receptor (beta chain) was recorded in a study of blood T cell repertoires in COVID-19. Study information: There were acute and convalescent COVID-19 samples, and they came from the United States, Italy and Spain. In each case, the material was cDNA or gDNA derived from T cells, B-cell-depleted T cells, or PBMCs.

The CDR3 runs 13 residues. The germline V gene encodes CDR1 SEHNR and CDR2 FQNEAQ (reference sequence). V was clipped by 1 base and J by 10 bases, with 8 bases between them. In the original workflow: Amplification with reference gene primers provided the estimates of nucleated cell counts. Libraries were prepared by immunoSEQ multiplex PCR; TCRdb keeps only in-frame clonotypes and omits some of them. V, J and clone size were drawn from that table, and D and trimming were deduced from the DNA. The sample has tens of thousands of clones, about 90% seen once. The material sequenced was peripheral blood. This chain joins TRBV7-9 and TRBJ1-6; D ambiguous. The sequence came from a man aged 55-75 years with acute or convalescent COVID-19. This CDR3 is CASSLGGASPLHF. Written as DNA, the CDR3 is TGTGCCAGCAGCTTAGGTGGAGCCTCACCCCTCCACTTT.